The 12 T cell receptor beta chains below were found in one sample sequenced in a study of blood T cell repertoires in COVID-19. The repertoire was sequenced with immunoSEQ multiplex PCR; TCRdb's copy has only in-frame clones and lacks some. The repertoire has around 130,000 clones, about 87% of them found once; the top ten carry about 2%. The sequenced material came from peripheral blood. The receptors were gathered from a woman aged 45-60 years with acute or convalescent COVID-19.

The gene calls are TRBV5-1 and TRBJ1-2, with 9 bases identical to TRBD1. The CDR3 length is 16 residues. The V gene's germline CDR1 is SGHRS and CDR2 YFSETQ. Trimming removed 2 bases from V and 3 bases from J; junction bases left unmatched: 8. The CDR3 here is CASSLLQGAGDYGYTF. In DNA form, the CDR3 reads TGCGCCAGCAGCTTATTACAGGGGGCAGGTGACTATGGCTACACCTTC.

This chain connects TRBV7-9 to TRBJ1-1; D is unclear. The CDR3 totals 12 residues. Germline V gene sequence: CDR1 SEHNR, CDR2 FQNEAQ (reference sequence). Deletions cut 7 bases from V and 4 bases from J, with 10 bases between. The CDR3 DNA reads TGTGCCAGCACCCTCAGAAGCACTGAAGCTTTCTTT. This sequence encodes CASTLRSTEAFF.

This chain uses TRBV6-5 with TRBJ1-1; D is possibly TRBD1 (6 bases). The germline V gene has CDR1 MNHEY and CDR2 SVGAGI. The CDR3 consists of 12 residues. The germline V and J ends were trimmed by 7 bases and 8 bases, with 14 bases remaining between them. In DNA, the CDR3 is TGTGCCAGCACCTCGACAGGATCCGAAGCTTTCTTT. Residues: CASTSTGSEAFF.

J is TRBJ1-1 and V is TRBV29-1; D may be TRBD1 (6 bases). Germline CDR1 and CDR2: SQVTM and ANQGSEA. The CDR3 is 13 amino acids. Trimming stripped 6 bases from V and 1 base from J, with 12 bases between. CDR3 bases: TGCAGCGTGGACAACAGGGAGAACACTGAAGCTTTCTTT. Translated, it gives CSVDNRENTEAFF.

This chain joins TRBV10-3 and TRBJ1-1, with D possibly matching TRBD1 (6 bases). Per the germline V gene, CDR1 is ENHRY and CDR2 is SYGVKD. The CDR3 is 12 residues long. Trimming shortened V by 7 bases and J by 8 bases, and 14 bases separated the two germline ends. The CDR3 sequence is CAITVGRGEAFF. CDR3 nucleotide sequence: TGTGCCATCACCGTAGGTAGGGGGGAAGCTTTCTTT.

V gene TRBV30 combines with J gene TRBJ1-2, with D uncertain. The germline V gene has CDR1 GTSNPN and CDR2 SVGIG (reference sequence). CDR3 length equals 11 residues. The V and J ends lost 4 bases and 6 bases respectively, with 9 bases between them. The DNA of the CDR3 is TGTGCCTGGATTGCGGGTAATGGCTACACCTTC. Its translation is CAWIAGNGYTF. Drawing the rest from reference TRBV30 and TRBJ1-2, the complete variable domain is SQTIHQWPATLVQPVGSPLSLECTVEGTSNPNLYWYRQAAGRGLQLLFYSVGIGQISSEVPQNLSASRPQDRQFILSSKKLLLSDSGFYLCAWIAGNGYTFGSGTRLTVV.

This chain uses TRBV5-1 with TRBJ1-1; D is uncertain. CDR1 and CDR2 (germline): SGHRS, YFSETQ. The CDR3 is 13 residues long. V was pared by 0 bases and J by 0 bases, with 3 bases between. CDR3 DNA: TGCGCCAGCAGCTTGGACATGAACACTGAAGCTTTCTTT. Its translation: CASSLDMNTEAFF.

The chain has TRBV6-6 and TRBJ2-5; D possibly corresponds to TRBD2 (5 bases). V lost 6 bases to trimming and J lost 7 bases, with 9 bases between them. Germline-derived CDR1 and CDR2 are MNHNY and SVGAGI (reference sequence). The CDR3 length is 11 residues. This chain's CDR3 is CASSTGGTQYF. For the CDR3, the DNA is TGTGCCAGCAGCACCGGAGGGACCCAGTACTTC.

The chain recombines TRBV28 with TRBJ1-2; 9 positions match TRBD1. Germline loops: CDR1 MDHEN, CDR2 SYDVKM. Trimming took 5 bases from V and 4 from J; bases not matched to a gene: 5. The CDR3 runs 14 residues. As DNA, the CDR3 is TGTGCCAGCAGTAGACAGGGGGTAGTCTATGGCTACACCTTC. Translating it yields CASSRQGVVYGYTF.

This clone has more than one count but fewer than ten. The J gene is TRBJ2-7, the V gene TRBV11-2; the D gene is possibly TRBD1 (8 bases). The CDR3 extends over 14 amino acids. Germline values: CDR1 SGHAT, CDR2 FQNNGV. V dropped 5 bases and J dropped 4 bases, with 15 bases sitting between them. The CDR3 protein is CASSQTGEGYEQYF. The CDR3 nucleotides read TGTGCCAGCAGCCAGACAGGGGAGGGATACGAGCAGTACTTC.

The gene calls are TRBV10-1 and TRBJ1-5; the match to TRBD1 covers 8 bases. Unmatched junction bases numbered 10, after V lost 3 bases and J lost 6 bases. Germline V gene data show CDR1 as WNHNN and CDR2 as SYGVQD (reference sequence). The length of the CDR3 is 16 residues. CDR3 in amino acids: CASSDPDRGVRQPQHF. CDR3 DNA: TGCGCCAGCAGTGACCCCGACAGGGGTGTTCGTCAGCCCCAGCATTTT.

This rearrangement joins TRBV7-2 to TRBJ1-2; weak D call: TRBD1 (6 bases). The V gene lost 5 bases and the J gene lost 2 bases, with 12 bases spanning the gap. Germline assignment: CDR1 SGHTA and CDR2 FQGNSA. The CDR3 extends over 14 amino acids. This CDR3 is CASSLQGQNYGYTF. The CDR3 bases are TGTGCCAGCAGCCTACAGGGTCAGAACTATGGCTACACCTTC.